This is a list of T cell receptor beta chains from one sample in a study of blood T cell repertoires in COVID-19. Method: immunoSEQ multiplex PCR; TCRdb's copy keeps in-frame clones and lacks some. The sample shows tens of thousands of clones, 80% to 95% of them seen only once. What was sequenced was peripheral blood. Receptors originate from an elderly man with acute or convalescent COVID-19. Each CDR3 is given with its conserved first and last residue. The D gene is left open where the match is weak.

v_call,j_call,d_call,cdr3_nt,cdr3_aa
TRBV5-1,TRBJ2-1,TRBD1,TGCGCCAGCAGCTTTACCGGGACAGGGTTGGTCCATGAGCAGTTCTTC,CASSFTGTGLVHEQFF
TRBV28,TRBJ1-5,NA,TGTGCCAGCAGAAAGAGTCAGCCCCAGCATTTT,CASRKSQPQHF
TRBV5-6,TRBJ2-1,TRBD1,TGTGCCAGCAGCGCCTCCGGGACAGGGAATGAGCAGTTCTTC,CASSASGTGNEQFF
TRBV5-1,TRBJ1-3,NA,TGCGCCAGCAGCTACGCAGGAGAGGGAGACACCATATATTTT,CASSYAGEGDTIYF
TRBV2,TRBJ1-2,TRBD1,TGTGCCAGCAGCGTGGGACAGGGGCCGGGAGGCTACACCTTC,CASSVGQGPGGYTF
TRBV5-4,TRBJ2-3,TRBD2,TGTGCCAGCAGCCTAGGGACTAGTGTGGATACGCAGTATTTT,CASSLGTSVDTQYF
TRBV5-6,TRBJ2-1,NA,TGTGCCAGCAGCTTGCTGGGGAGCTCCTACAATGAGCAGTTCTTC,CASSLLGSSYNEQFF
TRBV10-3,TRBJ1-5,NA,TGTGCCATCAGTGATTCAGGGGGCAATCAGCCCCAGCATTTT,CAISDSGGNQPQHF
TRBV28,TRBJ2-5,TRBD2,TGTGCCAGCAGTTCACGACTAGCGGGGGCACAAGAGACCCAGTACTTC,CASSSRLAGAQETQYF
TRBV3-1/TRBV3-2,TRBJ2-2,TRBD2,TGTGCCAGCAGCACACGGGGCGGGGGGAACACCGGGGAGCTGTTTTTT,CASSTRGGGNTGELFF
TRBV28,TRBJ2-7,NA,TGTGCCAGCAGTCCAGACTCCTTACGACGTTACGAGCAGTACTTC,CASSPDSLRRYEQYF
TRBV5-5,TRBJ2-1,NA,TGTGCCAGCAGCTTGGGGGTTCGAGGAATAGGCAATGAGCAGTTCTTC,CASSLGVRGIGNEQFF
TRBV5-1,TRBJ2-7,TRBD2,TGCGCCAGCAGCGACCGACTAGCGAAGGCTTACGAGCAGTACTTC,CASSDRLAKAYEQYF